The rows below give T cell receptor beta chains drawn from one sample of a study of vaccination effects on CD4 cells after COVID-19. Assay used: immunoSEQ multiplex PCR; TCRdb lists only in-frame clones, some missing. The sample carries about 43,000 clones, roughly four fifths recorded once. For these receptors, no antigen is known. The sample consisted of CD4+ T cells from PBMCs cultured with SARS-CoV-2 spike peptides, taken before COVID-19 vaccination. These TCRs come from a human donor who received a COVID-19 vaccine. Both conserved end residues are part of each CDR3. The order of the fields is D gene, clone size, CDR3 length, V gene, J gene, CDR3 DNA, CDR3 protein. A D gene is named only where the DNA matches it firmly. Clone size is stated in some rows and not others, as once, few, many or a class when expanded.

>TRBD2|.|13|TRBV7-8|TRBJ2-5
TGTGCCAGCAGCTTAGAGCGGGGAGAGACCCAGTACTTC
CASSLERGETQYF
>.|.|15|TRBV10-3|TRBJ1-2
TGTGCCATCACCCTCGGTCAGGGAGCTCCCGATGGCTACACCTTC
CAITLGQGAPDGYTF
>.|.|13|TRBV6-5|TRBJ2-1
TGTGCCAGCAGTTACCCGGGCCACAATGAGCAGTTCTTC
CASSYPGHNEQFF
>.|.|15|TRBV6-5|TRBJ2-5
TGTGCCAGCAGTTATGATAGGGGTCGACAAGAGACCCAGTACTTC
CASSYDRGRQETQYF
>TRBD1|.|15|TRBV24-1|TRBJ1-5
TGTGCCACCAGTGCCGGGACAGGGGGCAATCAGCCCCAGCATTTT
CATSAGTGGNQPQHF
>.|.|13|TRBV5-3|TRBJ2-2
TGTGCCAGAAGATTGGCAGCAACCGGGGAGCTGTTTTTT
CARRLAATGELFF
>.|.|13|TRBV11-2|TRBJ2-3
TGTGCCAGCAGCAGGGGTCTTGGAGATACGCAGTATTTT
CASSRGLGDTQYF
>.|once|15|TRBV28|TRBJ1-2
TGTGCCAGCAGTTTATTTTTGCAGGAGGATTATGGCTACACCTTC
CASSLFLQEDYGYTF
>TRBD1|few|13|TRBV6-5|TRBJ2-2
TGTGCCACTAAAGACAGGGCAGCCGGGGAGCTGTTTTTT
CATKDRAAGELFF
>TRBD1|.|14|TRBV7-3|TRBJ1-4
TGTGCCAGCTACGCACGGGACAGGCGTGAAAAACTGTTTTTT
CASYARDRREKLFF
>TRBD2|.|18|TRBV4-1|TRBJ2-3
TGCGCCAGCAGCCAGTCCGGACTAGCGGGGGGGGGCACAGATACGCAGTATTTT
CASSQSGLAGGGTDTQYF
>.|.|15|TRBV6-5|TRBJ1-5
TGTGCCAGCAGTTACACACACAGGGCGGGTCAGCCCCAGCATTTT
CASSYTHRAGQPQHF
>TRBD1|.|15|TRBV5-4|TRBJ2-2
TGTGCCAGCAGCCCGGACAGGTTGTACACCGGGGAGCTGTTTTTT
CASSPDRLYTGELFF
>.|.|12|TRBV3-1/TRBV3-2|TRBJ2-5
TGTGCCAGCAGCACCAATCAAGAGACCCAGTACTTC
CASSTNQETQYF
>.|.|14|TRBV27|TRBJ2-3
TGTGCCAGCAGTTTTCTGGTTGGGGCAGATACGCAGTATTTT
CASSFLVGADTQYF
>.|.|18|TRBV6-1|TRBJ2-3
TGTGCCAGCAGTGAATTACTCGGCCGTCGTAAACACACAGATACGCAGTATTTT
CASSELLGRRKHTDTQYF
>.|.|13|TRBV6-2/TRBV6-3|TRBJ1-2
TGTGCCAGCAGTTACGCGTCAGGGGTCGGCTACACCTTC
CASSYASGVGYTF